The 32 T cell receptor beta chains presented below share a single source sample, sequenced in a study of molecular identifiers for immune sequencing clone quantification. Each CDR3 protein is one row after TCRdb ran MiXCR on the PCR reads. The sample has around 470,000 distinct CDR3 sequences; about a fifth are singletons. The sample comprised naive CD8+ T cells from blood, with Jurkat cell RNA spiked in. The sample's subset: FACS-sorted CD8+CD4-CCR7+CD45RA+ naive T cells. These receptors were collected from a human donor in good health. Some libraries in this study had Jurkat cell RNA spiked in.

To note about this clonotype: Since a much larger clone is just one base distant, this may be a read error. The chain is built from TRBV29-1 and TRBJ2-3, with D possibly matching TRBD2 (5 bases). The length of the CDR3 is 11 residues. V was trimmed by 4 bases and J by 5 bases, leaving 7 bases between them. Germline V gives CDR1 SQVTM, CDR2 ANQGSEA. The CDR3 here is CSVVEGDTQYF. The CDR3 DNA is TGCAGCGTTGTTGAGGGAGATACGCAGTATTTT.

This clonotype came up a few times. The gene calls are TRBV7-9 and TRBJ2-7; D is perhaps TRBD2 (5 bases). Deletions cut 5 bases from V and 1 base from J, with 12 bases between. This CDR3 contains 14 residues. Looked up from germline, CDR1 is SEHNR and CDR2 is FQNEAQ (reference sequence). The chain's CDR3 is CASSPRAESYEQYF. The CDR3 nucleotides read TGTGCCAGCAGCCCGCGGGCGGAGTCCTACGAGCAGTACTTC.

This clonotype was seen many times. The rearrangement joins TRBV12-3 or TRBV12-4 to TRBJ2-2; 10 positions agree with TRBD2. The CDR3 sequence is 15 residues long. V trimming: 5 bases; J trimming: 6 bases; junction bases outside the gene matches: 6. The CDR3 spells CASSPVAGGSGELFF. The DNA for the CDR3 is TGTGCCAGCAGTCCGGTAGCGGGAGGTTCCGGGGAGCTGTTTTTT.

The rearrangement links TRBV27 to TRBJ2-7; D call uncertain. Germline CDR1 is MNHEY and CDR2 is SMNVEV (reference sequence). CDR3 length equals 16 residues. V shed 3 bases and J shed 3 bases, with 18 bases lying between them. The CDR3 coding sequence is TGTGCCAGCAGTTTTGATAGTATGAGTCCCTTCTACGAGCAGTACTTC. Amino acids: CASSFDSMSPFYEQYF.

The chain carries TRBV20-1 and TRBJ2-7; D may match TRBD1 or TRBD2 (5 bases each). Trimming removed 5 bases from V and 4 bases from J, with 18 bases in between. CDR1 is DFQATT, CDR2 SNEGSKA, per germline (reference sequence). The CDR3 covers 14 residues. The CDR3 sequence: CSALLGLGGYEQYF. The CDR3 DNA is TGCAGTGCTCTGCTAGGACTTGGGGGTTACGAGCAGTACTTC.

The sample holds many counts of this clonotype. The DNA of the CDR3 is TGTGCCACCAGCACTGGGGTCGGGGCTCCTAATGAAAAACTGTTTTTT. Translation gives CATSTGVGAPNEKLFF. The genes are TRBV15 and TRBJ1-4; TRBD1 is a possible D gene (5 bases). This CDR3 spans 16 amino acids. The V gene lost 4 bases and the J gene lost 3 bases, with 15 bases spanning the gap. Germline V gene data show CDR1 as LNHNV and CDR2 as YYDKDF (reference sequence).

This clonotype showed up many times. V usage is TRBV4-3 and J usage is TRBJ1-3; D gene unclear. Germline V gives CDR1 LGHNA, CDR2 YSLEER. There are 15 residues in the CDR3. V gave up 0 bases and J gave up 1 base, with 7 bases separating them. CDR3 sequence (DNA): TGCGCCAGCAGCCAAGAAGGAGGATCTGGAAACACCATATATTTT. Translation gives CASSQEGGSGNTIYF.

This clonotype was picked up many times. The J gene is TRBJ2-2, the V gene TRBV20-1, with D possibly TRBD2 on 6 matching bases. Germline assignment: CDR1 DFQATT and CDR2 SNEGSKA (reference sequence). This CDR3 spans 17 amino acids. V lost 3 bases and J 1 base, leaving 18 bases between the germline ends. The CDR3 bases are TGCAGTGCTAGGGGGATAGAGGGACTCCGGAACACCGGGGAGCTGTTTTTT. Translating gives CSARGIEGLRNTGELFF.

This clonotype came up many times. The chain joins TRBV7-2 to TRBJ1-1, with a weak D call TRBD1 (5 bases). Per the germline V gene, CDR1 is SGHTA and CDR2 is FQGNSA. V lost 1 base to trimming and J lost 3 bases, with 9 bases between them. The CDR3 is 14 amino acids. This CDR3 reads CASSLDGGYTEAFF. CDR3 coding DNA: TGTGCCAGCAGCTTAGATGGGGGATACACTGAAGCTTTCTTT.

This chain joins TRBV15 and TRBJ2-3, with D tentatively TRBD2 (6 bases). Looked up from germline, CDR1 is LNHNV and CDR2 is YYDKDF (reference sequence). CDR3 size: 13 residues. The germline V and J ends were trimmed by 10 bases and 3 bases, with 14 bases remaining between them. The CDR3 spells CAIGGERTDTQYF. The CDR3 DNA sequence: TGTGCCATCGGCGGGGAAAGGACAGATACGCAGTATTTT.

This chain joins TRBV14 and TRBJ2-7; possible D gene TRBD1, 6 bases. Deletions cut 0 bases from V and 2 bases from J, with 8 bases between. This CDR3 is 14 amino acids long. The germline V gene encodes CDR1 SGHDN and CDR2 FVKESK. Written as DNA, the CDR3 is TGTGCCAGCAGCCAAGAGGGGGCCCCCTACGAGCAGTACTTC. Translated, it gives CASSQEGAPYEQYF.

This clonotype was found a few times. The rearrangement joins TRBV29-1 to TRBJ2-7; D call uncertain. V lost 1 base and J lost 7, with 5 bases in between. Germline lookup yields CDR1 SQVTM and CDR2 ANQGSEA. The CDR3 is 10 amino acids. The CDR3 nucleotides are TGCAGCGTTGAAGTTGGTGAGCAGTACTTC. Its translation: CSVEVGEQYF.

This clonotype appeared many times. The chain employs TRBV12-3 or TRBV12-4 and TRBJ1-5, with D perhaps matching TRBD1 (5 bases). V dropped 5 bases and J dropped 6 bases, with 14 bases sitting between them. The CDR3 extends over 14 amino acids. DNA of the CDR3: TGTGCCAGCAGTCTAGACAGTCCCCTTCAGCCCCAGCATTTT. This sequence encodes CASSLDSPLQPQHF.

The CDR3 nucleotides read TGTGCCGCGTTAGAGGCCGGAACGATATACGAGCAGTACTTC. This translates into CAALEAGTIYEQYF. The V gene is TRBV12-5, the J gene TRBJ2-7; D is uncertain. This CDR3 contains 14 residues. Germline CDR1 reads LGHNT; CDR2 reads FRNRAP.

On this clonotype itself: A much more abundant neighbour one base away suggests this may be a read error. The DNA for the CDR3 is TGTGCCAGCAGTTACTCCCCGACAGGGTTGGAGGAGGCCCAGTACTTC. Its protein product is CASSYSPTGLEEAQYF. The chain uses TRBV6-6 and TRBJ2-5; the match to TRBD1 covers 7 bases. Trimming cost V 0 bases and J 9 bases; bases outside gene matches: 13. The CDR3 covers 16 residues. Germline V CDR1 and CDR2: MNHNY, SVGAGI (reference sequence).

This clonotype occurred a few times. The CDR3 nucleotides are TGTGCCAGCAGCCTACAAAGTCAGCTCAATGAGCAGTTCTTC. Protein: CASSLQSQLNEQFF. V usage is TRBV6-2 or TRBV6-3 and J usage is TRBJ2-1; D is undetermined. CDR1 is MNHEY and CDR2 is SVGEGT in the germline V gene. Deletions cut 6 bases from V and 6 bases from J, with 15 bases between. The CDR3 is 14 residues long.

The J gene is TRBJ2-4, the V gene TRBV4-3; D gene unclear. Germline CDR1 reads LGHNA; CDR2 reads YSLEER. The CDR3 extends over 16 amino acids. The V end was cut by 0 bases, the J end by 0 bases, with 9 bases between. CDR3 coding DNA: TGCGCCAGCAGCCAAGAGACGAGTTTAGCCAAAAACATTCAGTACTTC. Encoded protein: CASSQETSLAKNIQYF.

This clonotype was detected a few times. V is TRBV4-3 and J is TRBJ2-7; 7 bases are shared with TRBD2. CDR3 length equals 14 residues. From germline, CDR1 is LGHNA and CDR2 YSLEER. J lost 3 bases, V lost 2 bases, and 4 bases had no gene match. CDR3 residues: CASSQQAGHYEQYF. The DNA for the CDR3 is TGCGCCAGCAGCCAACAAGCGGGGCACTACGAGCAGTACTTC.

The sample holds a few counts of this clonotype. The chain employs TRBV9 and TRBJ2-3, with 10 bases identical to TRBD2. Trimming cost V 3 bases and J 4 bases; bases outside gene matches: 5. The CDR3 extends over 15 amino acids. Germline V gene lookup returns CDR1 SGDLS and CDR2 YYNGEE. The CDR3 nucleotides are TGTGCCAGCAGCGCTGGGACTAGCGCGGCAGATACGCAGTATTTT. It specifies CASSAGTSAADTQYF.

This clonotype was recorded at least ten times. The chain uses TRBV29-1 and TRBJ1-1; 9 nucleotides line up with TRBD1. Germline CDR1 is SQVTM and CDR2 is ANQGSEA. This CDR3 has 16 amino acids. V gave up 1 base and J gave up 2 bases; unmatched junction bases: 8. CDR3 sequence (DNA): TGCAGCGTTGAAGGGGACAGGGATGGGTATAACACTGAAGCTTTCTTT. This translates into CSVEGDRDGYNTEAFF.

For this clonotype: A much larger clone lies a single base off, so this may be a read error. V gene TRBV6-2 or TRBV6-3 combines with J gene TRBJ1-5, with D possibly being TRBD1 (6 bases). Germline V gene lookup returns CDR1 MNHEY and CDR2 SVGEGT. The length of the CDR3 is 16 residues. The CDR3 here is CANSYDPYRANQPQHF. The CDR3 nucleotides are TGTGCCAACAGTTATGACCCCTACAGGGCCAATCAGCCCCAGCATTTT.

With regard to this clonotype: A single base separates this from a much larger clone, so it may be a read error. J is TRBJ2-6 and V is TRBV7-9; D unresolved. This CDR3 contains 16 residues. CDR1 SEHNR and CDR2 FQNEAQ come from the germline V gene (reference sequence). The CDR3 protein is CARSLTPGSGANVLTF. In DNA, the CDR3 is TGTGCCCGCAGCTTAACCCCCGGGTCCGGGGCCAACGTCCTGACTTTC. The variable domain in full, completed from reference TRBV7-9 and TRBJ2-6, reads DTGVSQNPRHKITKRGQNVTFRCDPISEHNRLYWYRQTLGQGPEFLTYFQNEAQLEKSRLLSDRFSAERPKGSFSTLEIQRTEQGDSAMYLCARSLTPGSGANVLTFGAGSRLTVL.

This clonotype was recorded at least ten times. The chain has TRBV6-1 and TRBJ1-1, with TRBD1 matching 7 bases. The V gene's germline CDR1 is MNHNS and CDR2 SASEGT. The CDR3 has 14 residues. With V trimmed by 5 bases and J by 4 bases, 7 bases remained unmatched. The CDR3 protein is CASSTWAGGTEAFF. In DNA, the CDR3 is TGTGCCAGCAGTACCTGGGCAGGGGGCACTGAAGCTTTCTTT.

In regard to this clonotype: A much larger clone sits a single nucleotide away, making a read error possible. J is TRBJ2-5 and V is TRBV5-6; unclear D gene. Germline CDR1 reads SGHDT; CDR2 reads YYEEEE. V was cut by 1 base and J by 5 bases, with 12 bases left in between. The CDR3 sequence is 14 residues long. The CDR3 bases are TGTGCCAGCAGCTTGCCCTGCTATGGGGAGACCCAGTACTTC. This sequence encodes CASSLPCYGETQYF.

This clonotype showed up just a few times. J is TRBJ2-7 and V is TRBV6-1; D is possibly TRBD2 (7 bases). The CDR3 runs to 16 residues. CDR1 and CDR2 (germline): MNHNS, SASEGT. V lost 1 base, J lost 4 bases, and 17 bases lay in between. CDR3 sequence: CASSEERSGEGYEQYF. CDR3 in DNA: TGTGCCAGCAGTGAAGAACGGTCAGGGGAGGGATACGAGCAGTACTTC.

The J gene is TRBJ2-3, the V gene TRBV5-6; no clear D gene. The ends were cut back, 4 bases at V and 0 bases at J, with 15 bases in the middle. This CDR3 spans 16 amino acids. The germline V gene has CDR1 SGHDT and CDR2 YYEEEE. CDR3 nucleotides: TGTGCCAGCAGCCAACTTACAACTTCTAGCACAGATACGCAGTATTTT. Translation gives CASSQLTTSSTDTQYF.

The rearrangement uses TRBV4-3 and TRBJ2-7; TRBD1 agrees at 8 bases. The CDR3 is made up of 13 amino acids. V lost 9 bases, J lost 0 bases, and 4 bases stayed unmatched. Germline V gene data show CDR1 as LGHNA and CDR2 as YSLEER. The CDR3 here is CARVDRVSYEQYF. DNA for the CDR3: TGCGCCAGGGTGGACAGGGTCTCCTACGAGCAGTACTTC.

This clonotype appeared a few times. This chain joins TRBV19 and TRBJ2-2; TRBD1 agrees at 10 bases. The CDR3 runs to 16 residues. Germline V CDR1 and CDR2: LNHDA, SQIVND (reference sequence). The trim removed 4 bases at V and 4 bases at J, leaving 6 bases unmatched. The CDR3 sequence is CASSTGTGVFTGELFF. For the CDR3, the DNA is TGTGCCAGTAGTACCGGGACAGGGGTTTTCACCGGGGAGCTGTTTTTT. Full variable domain (remainder filled in from reference TRBV19 and TRBJ2-2): DGGITQSPKYLFRKEGQNVTLSCEQNLNHDAMYWYRQDPGQGLRLIYYSQIVNDFQKGDIAEGYSVSREKKESFPLTVTSAQKNPTAFYLCASSTGTGVFTGELFFGEGSRLTVL.

This clonotype has ten or more counts. The rearrangement uses TRBV5-1 and TRBJ2-3; D is possibly TRBD1 or TRBD2 (5 bases each). CDR3 length equals 17 residues. Per the germline V gene, CDR1 is SGHRS and CDR2 is YFSETQ. Trimming shortened V by 3 bases and J by 0 bases, and 17 bases separated the two germline ends. CDR3 sequence reads: CASSSLRDHPSTDTQYF. In DNA, the CDR3 is TGCGCCAGCAGCTCCCTAAGGGACCACCCTAGCACAGATACGCAGTATTTT.

This clonotype was observed at least ten times. J is TRBJ2-3 and V is TRBV29-1; 7 bases map to TRBD2. The CDR3 extends over 13 amino acids. CDR1 is SQVTM, CDR2 ANQGSEA, per germline. The CDR3: CTLGGRARDTQYF. As DNA, the CDR3 is TGCACCCTGGGGGGGAGGGCCAGAGATACGCAGTATTTT.

On this clonotype: Being one base from a much bigger clone, this may be a read error. V and J are TRBV20-1 and TRBJ2-3; TRBD1 might be the D (6 bases). Per germline, CDR1 DFQATT and CDR2 SNEGSKA (reference sequence). CDR3 size: 16 residues. Deletions cut 0 bases from V and 4 bases from J, with 17 bases between. The CDR3 reads CSARDLGQGKSDTQYF. CDR3 DNA: TGCAGTGCTAGAGATCTGGGGCAGGGGAAATCAGATACGCAGTATTTT.

V gene TRBV28 combines with J gene TRBJ1-4, with 10 bases fitting TRBD1. The CDR3 covers 16 residues. J gave up 8 bases and V 5 bases, and 11 bases lay outside the gene matches. The germline gives CDR1 MDHEN, CDR2 SYDVKM. CDR3 sequence reads: CASSLGTGAAGEKLFF. As DNA, the CDR3 is TGTGCCAGCAGTCTGGGGACAGGGGCAGCGGGGGAAAAACTGTTTTTT.